These 32 T cell receptor beta chains came from one sample sequenced in a study of chronic HIV infection and antiretroviral therapy. In TCRdb, the 5' RACE reads were re-called with MiXCR into one record per CDR3 protein. The sample carries about 48,000 distinct CDR3 sequences, 19% recorded once. Sequencing input: peripheral blood. The receptors originated from an adult who had HIV and had not received antiretroviral therapy, or was an uninfected healthy control (not recorded which).

This clonotype was detected only a few times. The V and J genes are TRBV28 and TRBJ2-4; D is perhaps TRBD1 or TRBD2 (6 bases each). From germline, CDR1 is MDHEN and CDR2 SYDVKM. V was cut by 6 bases and J by 7 bases, with 22 bases left in between. The CDR3 has 16 residues. CDR3 protein: CASSRNQGRLDNIQYF. CDR3 in DNA: TGTGCCAGCAGCCGTAATCAGGGGAGGCTAGACAACATTCAGTACTTC.

J is TRBJ1-1 and V is TRBV5-1; TRBD1 might be the D (5 bases). Germline V lookup: CDR1 SGHRS, CDR2 YFSETQ. The CDR3 is 15 residues long. Trimming pared 4 bases from V and 5 bases from J, leaving 18 bases between. The CDR3 loop reads CASSLLGQVETEAFF. CDR3 nucleotide sequence: TGCGCCAGCAGCCTCCTGGGGCAAGTAGAGACTGAAGCTTTCTTT.

This clonotype was recorded a few times. The rearrangement links TRBV29-1 to TRBJ1-1; D gene ambiguous. This CDR3 spans 13 amino acids. Germline V gives CDR1 SQVTM, CDR2 ANQGSEA. V was cut by 0 bases and J by 0 bases, with 5 bases left in between. CDR3 sequence: CSVEDRMNTEAFF. CDR3 coding DNA: TGCAGCGTTGAAGACAGGATGAACACTGAAGCTTTCTTT.

This chain links TRBV28 with TRBJ2-4; 11 bases fit TRBD1. Germline V gene data show CDR1 as MDHEN and CDR2 as SYDVKM. The CDR3 totals 14 residues. Trimming took 2 bases from V and 6 from J; bases not matched to a gene: 0. CDR3 in amino acids: CASSLGTGGNIQYF. The CDR3 region has the DNA TGTGCCAGCAGTTTAGGGACAGGGGGAAACATTCAGTACTTC.

The chain couples TRBV10-1 to TRBJ2-5; perhaps D is TRBD1 or TRBD2 (6 bases each). The germline CDR1 and CDR2 sequences are WNHNN and SYGVQD (reference sequence). The CDR3 runs 15 residues. V shed 0 bases and J shed 2 bases, with 10 bases lying between them. CDR3 sequence (DNA): TGCGCCAGCAGTGAGTCGGGGGGCGGGCAAGAGACCCAGTACTTC. Amino acids: CASSESGGGQETQYF.

The rearrangement links TRBV4-2 to TRBJ2-5; 9 positions match TRBD2. There are 16 residues in the CDR3. The trim removed 5 bases at V and 4 bases at J, leaving 11 bases unmatched. CDR1 and CDR2 (germline): LGHNA, YNFKEQ. CDR3 nucleotide sequence: TGTGCCAGCAGCGGCAGCGGGAGGCCCACGGGAGAGACCCAGTACTTC. Its protein product is CASSGSGRPTGETQYF.

By share, this clonotype ranks as medium-sized. The chain uses TRBV24-1 and TRBJ1-1, with 7 nucleotides matching TRBD1. Germline CDR1 KGHDR, CDR2 SFDVKD. Trimming cost V 6 bases and J 3 bases; bases outside gene matches: 0. CDR3 length: 12 amino acids. CDR3 sequence reads: CATSQGDTEAFF. DNA of the CDR3: TGTGCCACCAGTCAGGGGGACACTGAAGCTTTCTTT.

This clonotype was seen a few times. The chain has TRBV18 and TRBJ1-1; TRBD1 matches 9 bases. The J segment lost 10 bases and the V segment lost 0 bases, leaving 0 bases of the junction unmatched. CDR3 length: 12 amino acids. Germline V gene data show CDR1 as KGHSH and CDR2 as LQKENI. In nucleotides, the CDR3 is TGTGCCAGCTCACCACCGGACAGGGGAGCTTTCTTT. Translating gives CASSPPDRGAFF.

This chain uses TRBV27 with TRBJ2-7, with D possibly being TRBD1 (6 bases). The CDR3 is 14 residues long. V was clipped by 4 bases and J by 3 bases, with 13 bases between them. Germline CDR1 MNHEY, CDR2 SMNVEV (reference sequence). Here the CDR3 reads CASSSSGHNYEQYF. The CDR3 bases are TGTGCCAGCAGTTCATCGGGACACAACTACGAGCAGTACTTC.

The J gene is TRBJ2-1, the V gene TRBV6-1; D may be TRBD1 (6 bases). Germline V CDR1 and CDR2: MNHNS, SASEGT. The CDR3 spans 16 residues. V was pared by 4 bases and J by 10 bases, with 23 bases between. The CDR3 here is CASSGAPGTRAREQFF. The DNA of the CDR3 is TGTGCCAGCAGTGGCGCCCCCGGGACAAGGGCGAGAGAGCAGTTCTTC.

This chain connects TRBV5-5 to TRBJ2-7; 8 nucleotides agree with TRBD1. The CDR3 is 14 residues long. Germline V gene sequence: CDR1 SGHKS, CDR2 YYEKEE (reference sequence). Trimming removed 3 bases from V and 6 bases from J; junction bases left unmatched: 8. The CDR3 nucleotides read TGTGCCAGCAGCTCATGGACAGGGACAAGCGAGCAGTACTTC. The encoded protein is CASSSWTGTSEQYF.

CDR3 in DNA: TGTGCCACCAGTGAAACAGGGACTGGGGCCAACGTCCTGACTTTC. This codes for CATSETGTGANVLTF. The chain has TRBV24-1 and TRBJ2-6, with D perhaps matching TRBD1 (6 bases). CDR1 is KGHDR, CDR2 SFDVKD, per germline. The V and J ends lost 4 bases and 2 bases respectively, with 8 bases between them. This CDR3 is built from 15 residues.

This clonotype was counted a few times. The V gene is TRBV20-1, the J gene TRBJ1-6; 7 nucleotides line up with TRBD1. Trimming cost V 2 bases and J 9 bases; bases outside gene matches: 10. Germline CDR1 and CDR2: DFQATT and SNEGSKA (reference sequence). The CDR3 is 15 residues long. The CDR3 nucleotides read TGCAGTGCTAGATCAGGGGGATTAAAACCTTCACCCCTCCACTTT. This codes for CSARSGGLKPSPLHF.

V and J are TRBV29-1 and TRBJ1-5, with D unclear. Trimming shortened V by 5 bases and J by 1 base, and 15 bases separated the two germline ends. Germline values: CDR1 SQVTM, CDR2 ANQGSEA. The CDR3 sequence is 15 residues long. CDR3 bases: TGCAGCGTTTCCCTGACCCAGGAGAGCAATCAGCCCCAGCATTTT. This translates into CSVSLTQESNQPQHF.

The chain employs TRBV10-2 and TRBJ1-1; D remains unclear. The length of the CDR3 is 12 residues. Between the trimmed V and J ends, which lost 2 bases and 6 bases, there was a span of 7 bases. Germline loops: CDR1 WSHSY, CDR2 SAAADI. CDR3 DNA: TGCGCCAGCAGTGAGAAGGGCGCTGAAGCTTTCTTT. Translated, it gives CASSEKGAEAFF.

This clonotype has only a few counts. This CDR3 reads CASRQLTGQGSYEQYF. In nucleotides, the CDR3 is TGTGCCAGCAGGCAGTTAACGGGACAGGGGTCCTACGAGCAGTACTTC. This chain uses TRBV12-3 or TRBV12-4 with TRBJ2-7; 10 nucleotides agree with TRBD1. V shed 6 bases and J 1 base; nucleotides not matched to a gene: 9. The CDR3 runs to 16 residues.

This clonotype was found a few times. V usage is TRBV5-1 and J usage is TRBJ2-3, with no clear D. Per the germline V gene, CDR1 is SGHRS and CDR2 is YFSETQ. The germline V and J ends were trimmed by 2 bases and 4 bases, with 11 bases remaining between them. This CDR3 has 14 residues. CDR3 amino acids: CASSFSRSADTQYF. CDR3 DNA: TGCGCCAGCAGCTTCTCACGAAGTGCAGATACGCAGTATTTT. Complete variable domain (other parts from reference TRBV5-1 and TRBJ2-3): KAGVTQTPRYLIKTRGQQVTLSCSPISGHRSVSWYQQTPGQGLQFLFEYFSETQRNKGNFPGRFSGRQFSNSRSEMNVSTLELGDSALYLCASSFSRSADTQYFGPGTRLTVL.

The rearrangement joins TRBV28 to TRBJ2-5, with a weak D call TRBD2 (5 bases). Germline values: CDR1 MDHEN, CDR2 SYDVKM. The CDR3 is made up of 15 amino acids. With 2 bases removed from V and 2 bases from J, the gap between germline ends came to 12 bases. The CDR3 region is CASSLVAGRQETQYF. CDR3 bases: TGTGCCAGCAGTTTAGTCGCGGGCAGGCAAGAGACCCAGTACTTC.

This chain's CDR3 is CAAQDRGGTSGNNEQFF. The CDR3 DNA reads TGTGCCGCCCAGGACAGGGGGGGGACTAGCGGCAACAATGAGCAGTTCTTC. This chain links TRBV6-6 with TRBJ2-1; D might be TRBD2 (11 bases). Trimming left V 11 bases short and J 5 bases short, with 28 bases between. The CDR3 covers 17 residues. The germline V gene encodes CDR1 MNHNY and CDR2 SVGAGI (reference sequence).

The chain uses TRBV4-2 and TRBJ1-1; unclear D gene. The CDR3 is made up of 16 amino acids. Germline CDR1 is LGHNA and CDR2 is YNFKEQ. The V end lost 0 bases, the J end lost 1 base, and 12 bases lay between the germline ends. CDR3: CASSQDVGRPNTEAFF. Here the CDR3 DNA reads TGTGCCAGCAGCCAAGATGTCGGCAGACCGAACACTGAAGCTTTCTTT.

This clonotype was recorded a few times. The chain couples TRBV21-1 to TRBJ2-2. TRBV21-1 is a recognized pseudogene. The CDR3 is 12 residues long. The CDR3, as DNA: TGTGCCAGCAGCCCCATCACCGGGGAGCTGTTTTTT. This translates into CASSPITGELFF.

This clonotype turned up a few times. This chain links TRBV11-1 with TRBJ1-5; perhaps TRBD1 as D (5 bases). V was clipped by 1 base and J by 5 bases, with 12 bases between them. The CDR3 is 15 amino acids. CDR1 and CDR2 (germline): SGHAT, FQDESV (reference sequence). The CDR3 region has the DNA TGTGCCAGCAGCTTAGGGGCAGGGAGCGATCAGCCCCAGCATTTT. Translated, it gives CASSLGAGSDQPQHF.

In this sample, this clonotype turned up a few times. This chain links TRBV5-1 with TRBJ2-3; 8 bases line up with TRBD2. The V segment lost 5 bases and the J segment 4 bases; nucleotides outside the gene matches: 6. Germline V lookup: CDR1 SGHRS, CDR2 YFSETQ. The CDR3 has 14 residues. This CDR3 reads CASRKGTSADTQYF. As DNA, the CDR3 is TGCGCCAGCAGAAAAGGGACTAGTGCAGATACGCAGTATTTT.

CDR3 nucleotides: TGTGCCAGCAGTTTGGGGGACAGGGGGCTTGGCTACACCTTC. Encoded protein: CASSLGDRGLGYTF. The chain carries TRBV28 and TRBJ1-2, with 12 nucleotides matching TRBD1. This CDR3 contains 14 residues. The junction had 3 bases not matched to a gene; V was cut back by 3 bases and J by 7 bases. Looked up from germline, CDR1 is MDHEN and CDR2 is SYDVKM.

This chain uses TRBV28 with TRBJ2-7, with TRBD2 identical over 7 bases. Germline V gene data show CDR1 as MDHEN and CDR2 as SYDVKM. CDR3 size: 15 residues. With 6 bases clipped from V and 5 bases from J, the junction kept 13 bases outside the gene matches. CDR3 loop: CASSPPGLKSHEQYF. The CDR3 bases are TGTGCCAGCAGCCCGCCGGGACTAAAGTCTCACGAGCAGTACTTC.

The chain links TRBV5-1 to TRBJ1-3; TRBD1 agrees at 7 bases. Germline V gene data show CDR1 as SGHRS and CDR2 as YFSETQ. CDR3 length: 16 amino acids. Trimming removed 3 bases from V and 3 bases from J; junction bases left unmatched: 9. CDR3 sequence: CASSSATGSGGNTIYF. CDR3 coding DNA: TGCGCCAGCAGCTCCGCGACAGGGAGTGGTGGAAACACCATATATTTT.

This clonotype has only a few counts. The chain carries TRBV5-5 and TRBJ2-1, with TRBD1 identical over 7 bases. Trimming cost V 0 bases and J 10 bases; bases outside gene matches: 4. Germline V gene lookup returns CDR1 SGHKS and CDR2 YYEKEE (reference sequence). This CDR3 comprises 13 residues. The CDR3 DNA sequence: TGTGCCAGCAGCTTGGTGACAGGGAACGAGCAGTTCTTC. It is translated as CASSLVTGNEQFF.

This clonotype was seen ten or more times. The genes are TRBV2 and TRBJ1-5; weak D call: TRBD1 (6 bases). Germline CDR1 SNHLY, CDR2 FYNNEI. The CDR3 has 14 residues. The V end lost 5 bases, the J end lost 7 bases, and 15 bases lay between the germline ends. CDR3 sequence: CASSRGGREQPQHF. In nucleotides, the CDR3 is TGTGCCAGCAGTCGTGGGGGGCGGGAGCAGCCCCAGCATTTT.

The table lists this clonotype with many counts. V gene TRBV7-6 combines with J gene TRBJ1-6; the D gene is possibly TRBD1 (5 bases). Germline V gives CDR1 SGHVS, CDR2 FNYEAQ. This CDR3 is 16 amino acids long. V was cut by 1 base and J by 7 bases, with 14 bases left in between. Here the CDR3 reads CASSLGGRQRNSPLHF. CDR3 DNA: TGTGCCAGCAGCTTAGGGGGCCGACAGAGAAATTCACCCCTCCACTTT.

This clonotype came up once. The CDR3, as DNA: TGCGCCAGCAGAACCTCCCTTTTAGCCTACGAGCAGTACTTC. Residues: CASRTSLLAYEQYF. The chain employs TRBV4-1 and TRBJ2-7; no clear D gene. This CDR3 spans 14 amino acids. V shed 6 bases and J shed 2 bases, with 14 bases lying between them. Germline V gene sequence: CDR1 MGHRA, CDR2 YSYEKL.

This clonotype was observed a handful of times. The chain recombines TRBV6-6 with TRBJ2-5; the match to TRBD2 covers 11 bases. The CDR3 has 14 amino acids. Germline-derived CDR1 and CDR2 are MNHNY and SVGAGI (reference sequence). J gave up 5 bases and V 6 bases, and 5 bases lay outside the gene matches. CDR3 sequence: CASRLLAGGETQYF. DNA for the CDR3: TGTGCCAGCAGGTTGCTAGCGGGAGGTGAGACCCAGTACTTC.

The genes are TRBV28 and TRBJ2-1, with 13 bases matching TRBD2. Germline loops: CDR1 MDHEN, CDR2 SYDVKM. CDR3 length: 14 amino acids. J lost 9 bases, V lost 5 bases, and 4 bases had no gene match. Here the CDR3 reads CASSPRTSGSEQFF. In DNA, the CDR3 is TGTGCCAGCAGTCCACGGACTAGCGGGAGTGAGCAGTTCTTC.